These 15 T cell receptor beta chains were sequenced from one sample in a study of blood T cell repertoires in COVID-19. The repertoire was sequenced with immunoSEQ multiplex PCR; TCRdb's copy has only in-frame clones and lacks some. The sample shows some 170,000 clones, around 80% of them seen only once. The sample consisted of peripheral blood. The receptors were gathered from a woman aged 80 or over with acute or convalescent COVID-19.

This clone was observed a few times. CDR3: CASSLARVSYNSPLHF. In nucleotides, the CDR3 is TGTGCCAGCAGCTTAGCGAGGGTTTCCTATAATTCACCCCTCCACTTT. The chain employs TRBV7-2 and TRBJ1-6; D unclear. The CDR3 totals 16 residues. Trimming shortened V by 0 bases and J by 1 base, and 7 bases separated the two germline ends. The germline CDR1 and CDR2 sequences are SGHTA and FQGNSA.

This clone came up a few times. The gene calls are TRBV5-4 and TRBJ1-3, with D unclear. Germline CDR1 and CDR2: SGHNT and YYREEE (reference sequence). This CDR3 contains 16 residues. The V end lost 0 bases, the J end lost 1 base, and 11 bases lay between the germline ends. The CDR3 region has the DNA TGTGCCAGCAGCTTGGGAGGTTCTCCATCTGGAAACACCATATATTTT. Residues: CASSLGGSPSGNTIYF.

The rearrangement joins TRBV4-1 to TRBJ2-7; 12 nucleotides align to TRBD2. The CDR3 length is 16 residues. Trimming cost V 0 bases and J 2 bases; bases outside gene matches: 2. Germline V gene lookup returns CDR1 MGHRA and CDR2 YSYEKL. The CDR3 reads CASSQEASGRAYEQYF. Here the CDR3 DNA reads TGCGCCAGCAGCCAAGAGGCTAGCGGGAGGGCCTACGAGCAGTACTTC.

The rearrangement uses TRBV27 and TRBJ1-3, with 9 bases matching TRBD1. CDR3 length equals 16 residues. Germline loops: CDR1 MNHEY, CDR2 SMNVEV (reference sequence). The V and J ends lost 5 bases and 4 bases, in that order; junction bases with no gene match: 9. The CDR3 bases are TGTGCCAGCAGTCCATACAGGGGGCTAGGGGGAAACACCATATATTTT. Translated: CASSPYRGLGGNTIYF.

The rearrangement links TRBV28 to TRBJ1-5; TRBD1 agrees at 7 bases. Germline CDR1 reads MDHEN; CDR2 reads SYDVKM. The CDR3 totals 14 residues. V gave up 7 bases and J gave up 11 bases; unmatched junction bases: 14. The chain's CDR3 is CASIGERQGMTQHF. The CDR3 region has the DNA TGTGCCAGCATCGGGGAAAGACAGGGAATGACCCAGCATTTT.

The chain links TRBV27 to TRBJ1-2, with D possibly TRBD1 on 5 matching bases. Germline V gene lookup returns CDR1 MNHEY and CDR2 SMNVEV (reference sequence). The V end was cut by 5 bases, the J end by 7 bases, with 20 bases between. CDR3 length equals 15 residues. CDR3 nucleotide sequence: TGTGCCAGCAGTCGAGATGGGGTGGGGCCTGGTGGCTACACCTTC. Protein sequence: CASSRDGVGPGGYTF.

This sequence joins TRBV6-5 and TRBJ1-2; D is perhaps TRBD1 (5 bases). This CDR3 comprises 14 residues. Trimming left V 0 bases short and J 8 bases short, with 13 bases between. In germline, CDR1 is MNHEY, CDR2 SVGAGI. The CDR3 nucleotides are TGTGCCAGCAGTTACTCTCACCAGGGCTGGGGCTACACCTTC. This codes for CASSYSHQGWGYTF.

The chain couples TRBV7-9 to TRBJ2-2, with D perhaps matching TRBD1 (5 bases). The CDR3 contains 13 residues. The germline CDR1 and CDR2 sequences are SEHNR and FQNEAQ (reference sequence). Trimming cost V 6 bases and J 5 bases, with 10 bases left between them. The CDR3 loop is CASRGRDTGELFF. The DNA for the CDR3 is TGTGCCAGCAGGGGCAGGGATACCGGGGAGCTGTTTTTT.

The rearrangement uses TRBV18 and TRBJ2-1; TRBD2 matches at 9 bases. CDR1 is KGHSH, CDR2 LQKENI, per germline. The CDR3 is 14 residues long. Trimming at V came to 3 bases and at J to 3 bases, leaving 0 bases not matched to a gene. The CDR3 DNA is TGTGCCAGCTCACCTAGCGGGAGCTACAATGAGCAGTTCTTC. Translating it yields CASSPSGSYNEQFF.

This chain links TRBV3-1 (or the pseudogene TRBV3-2) with TRBJ1-1; TRBD1 aligns across 12 bases. Looked up from germline, CDR1 is LGHDT and CDR2 is YNNKEL (reference sequence). The CDR3 contains 17 residues. V was clipped by 4 bases and J by 2 bases; unmatched bases: 8. CDR3 in DNA: TGTGCCAGCAGCCCGACGGCGGGACAGGGGGCAAACACTGAAGCTTTCTTT. The encoded protein is CASSPTAGQGANTEAFF.

The gene calls are TRBV28 and TRBJ1-2, with unresolved D. Trimming took 7 bases from V and 4 from J, leaving 13 bases between them. This CDR3 has 13 amino acids. CDR1 and CDR2 from the germline V gene are MDHEN and SYDVKM. The CDR3 here is CASISSPPYGYTF. The CDR3 nucleotides are TGTGCCAGCATCTCGAGCCCGCCCTATGGCTACACCTTC.

This chain uses TRBV3-1 (or the pseudogene TRBV3-2) with TRBJ1-2; TRBD1 might be the D (5 bases). Germline V gives CDR1 LGHDT, CDR2 YNNKEL (reference sequence). Trimming stripped 0 bases from V and 4 bases from J, with 15 bases between. The CDR3 loop spans 16 amino acids. In DNA, the CDR3 is TGTGCCAGCAGCCAAGATTGGGGCGGGGGAGTCTATGGCTACACCTTC. Its translation is CASSQDWGGGVYGYTF.

The rearrangement uses TRBV29-1 and TRBJ1-1; no reliable D call. The germline V gene has CDR1 SQVTM and CDR2 ANQGSEA. This CDR3 spans 15 amino acids. The V end was cut by 6 bases, the J end by 5 bases, with 22 bases between. CDR3 bases: TGCAGCGTCCAACCCGGAGGCGAGGTTCGGACTGAAGCTTTCTTT. This translates into CSVQPGGEVRTEAFF.

The V and J genes are TRBV20-1 and TRBJ1-2, with D tentatively TRBD1 (5 bases). CDR3 length equals 14 residues. Trimming stripped 3 bases from V and 8 bases from J, with 19 bases between. Germline loops: CDR1 DFQATT, CDR2 SNEGSKA (reference sequence). CDR3 amino acids: CSASNGRSRGGYTF. Here the CDR3 DNA reads TGCAGTGCTAGTAACGGCAGGTCAAGGGGAGGCTACACCTTC.

V is TRBV6-5 and J is TRBJ1-2, with TRBD1 matching 9 bases. Unmatched junction bases numbered 5, after V lost 8 bases and J lost 4 bases. Germline CDR1 and CDR2: MNHEY and SVGAGI. The CDR3 sequence is 13 residues long. CDR3 DNA: TGTGCCAGCCGGACAGGGGAGGCCTATGGCTACACCTTC. Protein sequence: CASRTGEAYGYTF.